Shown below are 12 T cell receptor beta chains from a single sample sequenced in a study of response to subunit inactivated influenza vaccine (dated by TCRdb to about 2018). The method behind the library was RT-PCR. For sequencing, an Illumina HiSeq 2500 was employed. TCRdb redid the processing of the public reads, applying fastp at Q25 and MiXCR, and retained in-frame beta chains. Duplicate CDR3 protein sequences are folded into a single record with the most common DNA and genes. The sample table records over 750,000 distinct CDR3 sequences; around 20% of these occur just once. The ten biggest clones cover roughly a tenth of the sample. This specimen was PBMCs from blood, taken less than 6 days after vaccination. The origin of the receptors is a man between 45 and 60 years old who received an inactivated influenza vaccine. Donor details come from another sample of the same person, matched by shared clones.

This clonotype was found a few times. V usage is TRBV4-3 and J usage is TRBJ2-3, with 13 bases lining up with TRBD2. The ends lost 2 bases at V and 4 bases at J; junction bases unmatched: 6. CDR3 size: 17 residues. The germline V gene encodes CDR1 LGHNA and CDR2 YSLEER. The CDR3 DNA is TGCGCCAGCAGCCAACTATGGACTAGCGGGAGTCCAGATACGCAGTATTTT. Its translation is CASSQLWTSGSPDTQYF.

In nucleotides, the CDR3 is TGTGCCAGCAGCCAAGAGGCGGCGGTCTACGAGCAGTACTTC. This codes for CASSQEAAVYEQYF. The chain carries TRBV4-2 and TRBJ2-7; the D is unclear. The CDR3 extends over 14 amino acids. Trimming left V 0 bases short and J 3 bases short, with 9 bases between. The germline gives CDR1 LGHNA, CDR2 YNFKEQ.

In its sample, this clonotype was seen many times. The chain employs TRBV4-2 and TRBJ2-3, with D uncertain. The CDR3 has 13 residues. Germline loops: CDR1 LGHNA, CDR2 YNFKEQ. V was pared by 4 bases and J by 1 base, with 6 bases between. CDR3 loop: CASSLQGTDTQYF. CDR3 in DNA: TGTGCCAGCAGCCTCCAGGGCACAGATACGCAGTATTTT.

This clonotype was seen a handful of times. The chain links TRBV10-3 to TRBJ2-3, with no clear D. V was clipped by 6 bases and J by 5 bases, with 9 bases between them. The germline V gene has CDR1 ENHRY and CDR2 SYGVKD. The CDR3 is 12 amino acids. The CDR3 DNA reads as TGTGCCATCAGCTCCGGGTTAGATACGCAGTATTTT. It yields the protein CAISSGLDTQYF.

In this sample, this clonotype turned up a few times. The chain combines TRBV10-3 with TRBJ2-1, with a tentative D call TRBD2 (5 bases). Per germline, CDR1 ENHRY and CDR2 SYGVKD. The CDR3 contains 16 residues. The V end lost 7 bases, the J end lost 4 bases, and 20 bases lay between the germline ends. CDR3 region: CAINPEASGPYNEQFF. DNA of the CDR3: TGTGCCATCAATCCTGAAGCCAGCGGTCCTTACAATGAGCAGTTCTTC.

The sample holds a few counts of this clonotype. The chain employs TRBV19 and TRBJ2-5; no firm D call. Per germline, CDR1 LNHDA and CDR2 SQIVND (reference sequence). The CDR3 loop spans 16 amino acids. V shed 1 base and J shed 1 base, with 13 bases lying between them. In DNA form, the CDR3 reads TGTGCCAGTAGTATAGCCAGTCTCAATACCCAAGAGACCCAGTACTTC. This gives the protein CASSIASLNTQETQYF. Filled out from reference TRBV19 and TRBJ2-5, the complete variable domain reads DGGITQSPKYLFRKEGQNVTLSCEQNLNHDAMYWYRQDPGQGLRLIYYSQIVNDFQKGDIAEGYSVSREKKESFPLTVTSAQKNPTAFYLCASSIASLNTQETQYFGPGTRLLVL.

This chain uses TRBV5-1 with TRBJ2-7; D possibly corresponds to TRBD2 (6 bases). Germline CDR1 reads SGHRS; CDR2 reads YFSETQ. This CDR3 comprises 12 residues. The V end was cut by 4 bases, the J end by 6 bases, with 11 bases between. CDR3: CASSREISEQYF. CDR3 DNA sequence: TGCGCCAGCAGCCGGGAGATTTCCGAGCAGTACTTC.

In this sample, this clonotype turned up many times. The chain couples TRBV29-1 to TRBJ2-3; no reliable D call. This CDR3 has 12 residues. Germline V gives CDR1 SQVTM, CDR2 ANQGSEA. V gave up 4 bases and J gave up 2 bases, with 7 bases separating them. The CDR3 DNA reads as TGCAGCGTTGCAAGGTCCACAGATACGCAGTATTTT. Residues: CSVARSTDTQYF.

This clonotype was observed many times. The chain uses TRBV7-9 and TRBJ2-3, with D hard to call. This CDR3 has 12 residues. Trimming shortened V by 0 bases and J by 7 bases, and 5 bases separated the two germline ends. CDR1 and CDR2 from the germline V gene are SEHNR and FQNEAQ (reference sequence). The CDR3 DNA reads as TGTGCCAGCAGCTTAGCTGGGAATACGCAGTATTTT. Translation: CASSLAGNTQYF.

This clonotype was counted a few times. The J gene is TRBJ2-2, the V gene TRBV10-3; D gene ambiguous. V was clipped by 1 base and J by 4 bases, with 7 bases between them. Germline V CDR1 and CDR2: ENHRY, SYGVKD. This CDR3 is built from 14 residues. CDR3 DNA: TGTGCCATCAGTGAGTTGGGTCGCACCGGGGAGCTGTTTTTT. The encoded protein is CAISELGRTGELFF.

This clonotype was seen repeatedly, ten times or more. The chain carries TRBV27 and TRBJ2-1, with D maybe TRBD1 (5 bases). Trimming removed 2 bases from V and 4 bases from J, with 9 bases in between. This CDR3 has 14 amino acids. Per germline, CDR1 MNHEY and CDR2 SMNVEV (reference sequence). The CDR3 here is CASSLGRGYNEQFF. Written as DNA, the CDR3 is TGTGCCAGCAGTTTAGGAAGGGGTTACAATGAGCAGTTCTTC.

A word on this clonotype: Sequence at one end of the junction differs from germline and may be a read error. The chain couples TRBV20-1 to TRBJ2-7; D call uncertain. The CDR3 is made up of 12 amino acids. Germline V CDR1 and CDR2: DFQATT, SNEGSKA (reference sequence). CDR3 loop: CSPSEATYEQYF. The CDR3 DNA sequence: TGCAGTCCTAGTGAGGCCACCTACGAGCAGTACTTC.